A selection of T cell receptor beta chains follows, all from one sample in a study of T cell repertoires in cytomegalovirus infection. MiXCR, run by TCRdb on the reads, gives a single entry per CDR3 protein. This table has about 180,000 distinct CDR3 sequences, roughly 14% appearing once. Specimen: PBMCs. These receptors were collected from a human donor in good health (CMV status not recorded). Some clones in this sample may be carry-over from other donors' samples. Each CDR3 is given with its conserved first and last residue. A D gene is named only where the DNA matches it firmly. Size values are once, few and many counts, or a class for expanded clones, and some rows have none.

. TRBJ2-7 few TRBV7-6 TGTGCCAGCAGCCCGAGAAACGGACGGAGCTACGAGCAGTACTTC CASSPRNGRSYEQYF
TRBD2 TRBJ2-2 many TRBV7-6 TGTGCCAGCAGCCAGGGACTAGCGGGCCTCACCGGGGAGCTGTTTTTT CASSQGLAGLTGELFF
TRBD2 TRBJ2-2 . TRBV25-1 TGTGCCAGCAGTGAATTACGGCGGGGGAGGGAGGTCGGGGAGCTGTTTTTT CASSELRRGREVGELFF
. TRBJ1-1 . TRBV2 TGTGCCAGCAGTGAAGCGCAGGGAAGGGCGGTCGGCACTGAAGCTTTCTTT CASSEAQGRAVGTEAFF
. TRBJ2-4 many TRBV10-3 TGTGCCATCAGTGAGCTTTGGGGAGCCAAAAACATTCAGTACTTC CAISELWGAKNIQYF
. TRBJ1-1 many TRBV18 TGTGCCAGCTCACCCCCAGAGCAGGGCTACCGCATGAACACTGAAGCTTTCTTT CASSPPEQGYRMNTEAFF
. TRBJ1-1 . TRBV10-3 TGTGCCATCAGTGAGTCTAACGCTGAAGCTTTCTTT CAISESNAEAFF
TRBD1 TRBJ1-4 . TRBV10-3 TGTGCCATCAGTGAAGGCACAGGGGGTGAAAAACTGTTTTTT CAISEGTGGEKLFF
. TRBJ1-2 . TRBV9 TGTGCCAGCAGCGTAGATGGACGTCCCGGGGCTAACTATGGCTACACCTTC CASSVDGRPGANYGYTF
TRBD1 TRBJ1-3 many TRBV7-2 TGTGCCAGCAGCTTAGGGCAGGGGGCACGTGGAAACACCATATATTTT CASSLGQGARGNTIYF
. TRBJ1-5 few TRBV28 TGTGCCAGCAAATCTATGAGGGGGTTATGGAATCAGCCCCAGCATTTT CASKSMRGLWNQPQHF
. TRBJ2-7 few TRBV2 TGTGCCAGCAGTGAAGGCCTACCGACGTCCGAGCAGTACTTC CASSEGLPTSEQYF
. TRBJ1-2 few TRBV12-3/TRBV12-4 TGTGCCAGCAGTTTACCTCTGGGGAGGGATGGCTACACCTTC CASSLPLGRDGYTF
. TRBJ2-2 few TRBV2 TGTGCCAGCAAGTATGGGGAGGTCGGGGAGCTGTTTTTT CASKYGEVGELFF
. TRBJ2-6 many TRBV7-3 TGTGCCAGCAGCTTAACGGCAGGATTCTCTGGGGCCAACGTCCTGACTTTC CASSLTAGFSGANVLTF
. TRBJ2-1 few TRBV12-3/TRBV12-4 TGTGCCAGCAGTCGGGATTTCTACGGGGAGCAGTTCTTC CASSRDFYGEQFF
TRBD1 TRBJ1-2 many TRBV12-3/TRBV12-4 TGTGCCAGCAGCCGAGGGGGCGGTAGCTATGGCTACACCTTC CASSRGGGSYGYTF
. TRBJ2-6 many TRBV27 TGTGCCAGCAGTCCTACAGGGATCTCTGGGGCCAACGTCCTGACTTTC CASSPTGISGANVLTF
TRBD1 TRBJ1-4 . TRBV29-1 TGCAGCGTTTCCGACAGGGGAGGAACTAATGAAAAACTGTTTTTT CSVSDRGGTNEKLFF
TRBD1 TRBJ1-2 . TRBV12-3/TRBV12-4 TGTGCCAGCAGTCCTTCGGACAGGCCAGACTATGGCTACACCTTC CASSPSDRPDYGYTF
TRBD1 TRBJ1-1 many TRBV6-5 TGTGCCAGCAGTAAAGGGACAGCGGAAACTGAAGCTTTCTTT CASSKGTAETEAFF